This TCR beta chain was profiled in a study of T cell responses to AZD1222 COVID-19 vaccine. Here immunoSEQ multiplex PCR was the method, and the copy in TCRdb shows in-frame clones only, minus some. The sample shows 150,000 or so clones, less than 95% of them seen only once. Unmatched junction bases numbered 3, after V lost 2 bases and J lost 6 bases. Germline assignment: CDR1 ENHRY and CDR2 SYGVKD. This CDR3 is 15 amino acids long. The source of this sequence is an adult in good health. V usage is TRBV10-3 and J usage is TRBJ2-1; 11 positions agree with TRBD1. This sample comprised peripheral blood, obtained on day 0 of AZD1222 vaccination. CDR3 DNA sequence: TGTGCCATCAGTGAGGGGACAGGGGGTAGCAATGAGCAGTTCTTC. Translated: CAISEGTGGSNEQFF.